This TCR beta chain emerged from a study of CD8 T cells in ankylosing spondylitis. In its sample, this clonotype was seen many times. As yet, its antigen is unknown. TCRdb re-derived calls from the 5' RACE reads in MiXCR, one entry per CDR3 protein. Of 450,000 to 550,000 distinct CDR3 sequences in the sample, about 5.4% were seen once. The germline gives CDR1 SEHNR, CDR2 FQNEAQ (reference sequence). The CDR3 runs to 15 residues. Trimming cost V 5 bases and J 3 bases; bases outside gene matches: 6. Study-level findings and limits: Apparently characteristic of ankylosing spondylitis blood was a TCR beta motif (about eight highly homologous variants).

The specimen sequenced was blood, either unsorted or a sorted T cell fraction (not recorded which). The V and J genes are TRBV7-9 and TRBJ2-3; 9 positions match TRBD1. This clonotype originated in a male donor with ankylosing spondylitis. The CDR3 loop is CASSHGQGSTDTQYF. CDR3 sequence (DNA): TGTGCCAGCAGCCACGGACAGGGGTCGACAGATACGCAGTATTTT.